These 28 T cell receptor beta chains were sequenced from one sample in a study of blood T cell repertoires in COVID-19. TCRdb's copy holds only in-frame clones and misses some; the assay was immunoSEQ multiplex PCR. Of roughly 240,000 clones listed, approximately 86% were seen once; the top ten hold 3.6%. Sequenced material: peripheral blood. Receptor source: a man in his late teens or twenties with active or convalescent COVID-19.

V is TRBV6-5 and J is TRBJ1-5; no clear D gene. Trimming shortened V by 8 bases and J by 9 bases, and 20 bases separated the two germline ends. Per the germline V gene, CDR1 is MNHEY and CDR2 is SVGAGI. The CDR3 is made up of 14 amino acids. CDR3 DNA sequence: TGTGCCAGCCCTTCCGGCCTCGGGGATGGGCCCCAGCATTTT. Encoded protein: CASPSGLGDGPQHF.

The chain joins TRBV15 to TRBJ2-1; D not certain. The CDR3 covers 14 residues. V was shortened by 1 base and J by 9 bases, with 13 bases between the two germline ends. Germline CDR1 reads LNHNV; CDR2 reads YYDKDF (reference sequence). The DNA of the CDR3 is TGTGCCACCAGCAGAGTTCCCCTTGCTAGTGAGCAGTTCTTC. Translation gives CATSRVPLASEQFF.

The chain uses TRBV7-8 and TRBJ1-6; 10 bases fit TRBD1. From germline, CDR1 is SGHVS and CDR2 FQNEAQ. V lost 5 bases, J lost 10 bases, and 14 bases stayed unmatched. This CDR3 is 17 amino acids long. Here the CDR3 DNA reads TGTGCCAGCAGCGCCTTCGGGGGGACAGGGGCGGACTCACCCCTCCACTTT. Its protein is CASSAFGGTGADSPLHF.

CDR3 loop: CASSVSPGTGGLNEQFF. The DNA of the CDR3 is TGTGCCAGCAGCGTGAGTCCCGGGACAGGGGGCCTCAATGAGCAGTTCTTC. The genes are TRBV9 and TRBJ2-1, with TRBD1 identical over 12 bases. In germline, CDR1 is SGDLS, CDR2 YYNGEE. There are 17 residues in the CDR3. The trim removed 2 bases at V and 6 bases at J, leaving 9 bases unmatched.

The chain is built from TRBV28 and TRBJ2-2, with D possibly TRBD1 on 5 matching bases. CDR3 length equals 15 residues. Trimming stripped 3 bases from V and 6 bases from J, with 14 bases between. Germline V gene data show CDR1 as MDHEN and CDR2 as SYDVKM. CDR3 coding DNA: TGTGCCAGCAGTTTGTTCGGTTCAGGGTCCGGGGAGCTGTTTTTT. This encodes CASSLFGSGSGELFF.

This clone has more than one count but fewer than ten. The CDR3 DNA reads TGTGCCAGCAGCTTAGTCCAGGGCCCCGACACCGGGGAGCTGTTTTTT. It specifies CASSLVQGPDTGELFF. The J gene is TRBJ2-2, the V gene TRBV11-2, with D possibly being TRBD1 (5 bases). The CDR3 is 16 residues long. Germline V gene data show CDR1 as SGHAT and CDR2 as FQNNGV. V lost 1 base to trimming and J lost 3 bases, with 12 bases between them.

The chain combines TRBV4-1 with TRBJ2-5; 7 nucleotides match TRBD2. This CDR3 has 16 amino acids. Germline V CDR1 and CDR2: MGHRA, YSYEKL. The V and J ends lost 0 bases and 2 bases, in that order; junction bases with no gene match: 6. CDR3 coding DNA: TGCGCCAGCAGCCAAGATTGGGGGGGAGAACAAGAGACCCAGTACTTC. Protein product: CASSQDWGGEQETQYF.

The V call is TRBV4-1, the J call TRBJ1-2, with a tentative D call TRBD1 (6 bases). Germline lookup yields CDR1 MGHRA and CDR2 YSYEKL. Trimming removed 2 bases from V and 2 bases from J, with 9 bases in between. The CDR3 is 14 amino acids. Here the CDR3 DNA reads TGCGCCAGCAGCCAACCCACAGGGAACTATGGCTACACCTTC. Its protein is CASSQPTGNYGYTF.

This clone was picked up one time. The rearrangement joins TRBV2 to TRBJ1-6, with D maybe TRBD1 (5 bases). This CDR3 contains 13 residues. The V gene lost 7 bases and the J gene lost 9 bases, with 13 bases spanning the gap. Germline values: CDR1 SNHLY, CDR2 FYNNEI. The CDR3 here is CASNQGRGSPLHF. DNA of the CDR3: TGTGCCAGCAACCAGGGTAGGGGTTCACCCCTCCACTTT.

The chain joins TRBV4-2 to TRBJ1-4; no definite D call. The CDR3 covers 13 residues. Germline CDR1 and CDR2: LGHNA and YNFKEQ. V shed 2 bases and J shed 8 bases, with 9 bases lying between them. For the CDR3, the DNA is TGTGCCAGCAGCCAAATTTTCGGGGAAAAACTGTTTTTT. This codes for CASSQIFGEKLFF.

The V gene is TRBV15, the J gene TRBJ2-7; 8 nucleotides match TRBD1. The CDR3 runs 15 residues. V shed 4 bases, J shed 2 bases, and the junction held 7 bases outside the gene matches. Germline V CDR1 and CDR2: LNHNV, YYDKDF (reference sequence). CDR3 in DNA: TGTGCCACCAGCACTGACAGGGGTTTTACCTACGAGCAGTACTTC. Amino acid sequence: CATSTDRGFTYEQYF. Full variable domain (missing parts from reference TRBV15 and TRBJ2-7): DAMVIQNPRYQVTQFGKPVTLSCSQTLNHNVMYWYQQKSSQAPKLLFHYYDKDFNNEADTPDNFQSRRPNTSFCFLDIRSPGLGDTAMYLCATSTDRGFTYEQYFGPGTRLTVT.

The chain is built from TRBV28 and TRBJ2-3; 12 bases align to TRBD2. CDR3 length: 15 residues. Trimming at V came to 5 bases and at J to 6 bases, leaving 6 bases not matched to a gene. The germline V gene has CDR1 MDHEN and CDR2 SYDVKM. The CDR3, as DNA: TGTGCCAGCAGTCCATGGACTAGCGGGGATGATACGCAGTATTTT. This translates into CASSPWTSGDDTQYF.

The V call is TRBV2, the J call TRBJ2-7; weak D call: TRBD2 (5 bases). V lost 8 bases, J lost 5 bases, and 22 bases lay in between. The CDR3 covers 15 residues. Germline CDR1 reads SNHLY; CDR2 reads FYNNEI. CDR3 DNA sequence: TGTGCCAGCCGGCTCGAGATAGGGAGAGTCGACGAGCAGTACTTC. Its protein product is CASRLEIGRVDEQYF.

V gene TRBV3-1 (or the pseudogene TRBV3-2) combines with J gene TRBJ1-2; D unresolved. Looked up from germline, CDR1 is LGHDT and CDR2 is YNNKEL (reference sequence). The CDR3 consists of 15 residues. V lost 1 base and J 6 bases, leaving 15 bases between the germline ends. The CDR3 region has the DNA TGTGCCAGCAGCCAAGTAGATTTCCGAGGGAATGGCTACACCTTC. This sequence encodes CASSQVDFRGNGYTF.

The chain employs TRBV6-1 and TRBJ1-3, with D uncertain. CDR1 and CDR2 from the germline V gene are MNHNS and SASEGT. CDR3 length equals 17 residues. V lost 3 bases and J 0 bases, leaving 15 bases between the germline ends. This chain's CDR3 is CASSDWRKATSGNTIYF. The CDR3 nucleotides read TGTGCCAGCAGTGACTGGAGGAAGGCGACCTCTGGAAACACCATATATTTT.

CDR3 amino acids: CASSDADRVGNQPQHF. The CDR3 DNA reads TGTGCCAGCAGTGATGCGGACAGGGTAGGGAATCAGCCCCAGCATTTT. The V call is TRBV28, the J call TRBJ1-5; 8 bases agree with TRBD1. V lost 5 bases, J lost 4 bases, and 10 bases stayed unmatched. This CDR3 is 16 amino acids long. The germline CDR1 and CDR2 sequences are MDHEN and SYDVKM.

The V and J genes are TRBV2 and TRBJ1-5; D is unresolved. Trimming shortened V by 7 bases and J by 0 bases, and 13 bases separated the two germline ends. There are 15 residues in the CDR3. The germline V gene encodes CDR1 SNHLY and CDR2 FYNNEI. CDR3 sequence reads: CASNDVPGSNQPQHF. The CDR3 nucleotides read TGTGCCAGCAATGATGTTCCCGGTAGCAATCAGCCCCAGCATTTT.

The rearrangement joins TRBV28 to TRBJ1-5; D is perhaps TRBD1 (6 bases). V was shortened by 7 bases and J by 5 bases, with 21 bases between the two germline ends. This CDR3 is built from 16 residues. The V gene's germline CDR1 is MDHEN and CDR2 SYDVKM. The chain's CDR3 is CASTWHGRGGDQPQHF. CDR3 in DNA: TGTGCCAGCACCTGGCACGGCAGGGGAGGGGATCAGCCCCAGCATTTT.

The V and J genes are TRBV9 and TRBJ2-2; TRBD2 might be the D (6 bases). This CDR3 is built from 18 residues. The germline CDR1 and CDR2 sequences are SGDLS and YYNGEE. V was shortened by 1 base and J by 0 bases, with 16 bases between the two germline ends. The CDR3 loop reads CASSVRDEGLPNTGELFF. The CDR3 DNA reads TGTGCCAGCAGCGTAAGAGATGAAGGACTACCGAACACCGGGGAGCTGTTTTTT.

V is TRBV12-2 and J is TRBJ2-7; the table's TRBD1 call for D was not verified on the DNA. TRBV12-2 is designated a pseudogene. The CDR3 spans 12 residues. DNA of the CDR3: TGTGCAAGTCGGCAGGGGGATGGCGAGCAGTACTTC. Amino acid sequence: CASRQGDGEQYF.

The CDR3 nucleotides are TGCGCCAGCAGCTTGGTAGGCAGGGTGTCGTACCAAGAGACCCAGTACTTC. The encoded protein is CASSLVGRVSYQETQYF. The chain combines TRBV5-1 with TRBJ2-5; D perhaps matches TRBD1 (5 bases). The V end was cut by 0 bases, the J end by 0 bases, with 15 bases between. In germline, CDR1 is SGHRS, CDR2 YFSETQ. There are 17 residues in the CDR3.

The V call is TRBV11-2, the J call TRBJ1-6, with 8 positions matching TRBD1. Unmatched junction bases numbered 9, after V lost 4 bases and J lost 7 bases. The CDR3 spans 16 residues. The germline V gene encodes CDR1 SGHAT and CDR2 FQNNGV. The CDR3 DNA sequence: TGTGCCAGCAGCTATGGAAGTGGACAGGGCAATTCACCCCTCCACTTT. Translated, it gives CASSYGSGQGNSPLHF.

V is TRBV19 and J is TRBJ1-5, with a weak D call TRBD1 (6 bases). The CDR3 loop spans 16 amino acids. CDR1 is LNHDA and CDR2 is SQIVND in the germline V gene (reference sequence). The V and J ends lost 0 bases and 2 bases respectively, with 11 bases between them. CDR3: CASSIDGGGGNQPQHF. DNA of the CDR3: TGTGCCAGTAGTATAGATGGGGGGGGCGGCAATCAGCCCCAGCATTTT.

The rearrangement uses TRBV2 and TRBJ2-3, with 9 positions matching TRBD2. This CDR3 has 15 amino acids. The trim removed 6 bases at V and 2 bases at J, leaving 6 bases unmatched. CDR1 and CDR2 from the germline V gene are SNHLY and FYNNEI. CDR3 amino acids: CASRPPGLATDTQYF. CDR3 coding DNA: TGTGCCAGCAGACCCCCGGGACTAGCCACAGATACGCAGTATTTT.

This clone came up once. This chain joins TRBV5-5 and TRBJ2-1; 10 bases agree with TRBD2. The CDR3 loop spans 16 amino acids. J gave up 8 bases and V 6 bases, and 14 bases lay outside the gene matches. Germline V CDR1 and CDR2: SGHKS, YYEKEE (reference sequence). The CDR3 nucleotides read TGTGCCAGCACACTAGCGGGACCCACTCGCGGGGATGAGCAGTTCTTC. Its protein product is CASTLAGPTRGDEQFF.

This sequence joins TRBV6-5 and TRBJ2-7; weak D call: TRBD1 (6 bases). V shed 7 bases and J shed 3 bases, with 19 bases lying between them. The CDR3 is 15 amino acids. The germline gives CDR1 MNHEY, CDR2 SVGAGI. The CDR3 spells CASTARRTGNYEQYF. CDR3 nucleotides: TGTGCCAGCACCGCCCGGCGAACAGGGAACTACGAGCAGTACTTC.

The chain has TRBV12-5 and TRBJ1-5; TRBD1 might be the D (6 bases). The CDR3 length is 15 residues. CDR1 and CDR2 (germline): LGHNT, FRNRAP. The V and J ends lost 1 base and 7 bases respectively, with 14 bases between them. CDR3 region: CASGLGVGARQPQHF. The CDR3 DNA is TGTGCTAGTGGTTTGGGAGTGGGGGCACGACAGCCCCAGCATTTT.

This chain uses TRBV2 with TRBJ2-5; D gene ambiguous. CDR3 size: 13 residues. The germline CDR1 and CDR2 sequences are SNHLY and FYNNEI. V was trimmed by 10 bases and J by 1 base, leaving 13 bases between them. The CDR3 DNA reads as TGTGCCACCCAAGTGCGGATCCAAGAGACCCAGTACTTC. Protein: CATQVRIQETQYF.